The next 32 T cell receptor beta chains were all read from a single sample in a study of persistence of HIV-infected CD4 T cells. Lysates of CMV-infected fibroblasts at roughly 10 ug/mL stimulated these cells. CD4+ T cells upregulating both CD40 ligand and CD69 were sorted as responding cells. These TCRs are of unknown antigen specificity. Sequencing used immunoSEQ version 4 in survey mode. Measured with immunoSEQ multiplex PCR; TCRdb has only the in-frame clones, and not every one. Altogether about 7,000 clones are present, around three quarters being singletons, with the ten largest covering roughly 70%. Here the sequenced sample was CD4+ T cells sorted from PBMCs after roughly 18-hour stimulation, taken from a patient who received antiretroviral therapy. Receptor source: an adult woman with HIV who was CMV-seropositive.

The chain combines TRBV25-1 with TRBJ1-1; TRBD1 matches at 8 bases. The germline CDR1 and CDR2 sequences are MGHDK and SYGVNS. V lost 1 base and J lost 0; bases outside the gene matches: 10. This CDR3 has 18 amino acids. The CDR3 loop reads CASSEFNRGVSMNTEAFF. The DNA of the CDR3 is TGTGCCAGCAGTGAATTCAACAGGGGGGTTTCGATGAACACTGAAGCTTTCTTT. The whole variable domain, remainder taken from reference TRBV25-1 and TRBJ1-1, is EADIYQTPRYLVIGTGKKITLECSQTMGHDKMYWYQQDPGMELHLIHYSYGVNSTEKGDLSSESTVSRIRTEHFPLTLESARPSHTSQYLCASSEFNRGVSMNTEAFFGQGTRLTVV.

This rearrangement joins TRBV12-3 or TRBV12-4 to TRBJ2-7, with D perhaps being TRBD1 or TRBD2 (5 bases each). CDR3 length: 12 residues. Trimming pared 3 bases from V and 5 bases from J, leaving 8 bases between. For the CDR3, the DNA is TGTGCCAGCAGTTTTGGGGGTAACGAGCAGTACTTC. Translated: CASSFGGNEQYF.

The chain links TRBV2 to TRBJ1-5; 8 nucleotides match TRBD1. The CDR3 spans 15 residues. V trimming: 5 bases; J trimming: 9 bases; junction bases outside the gene matches: 12. Germline V gene lookup returns CDR1 SNHLY and CDR2 FYNNEI. DNA for the CDR3: TGTGCCAGCAGTCCCACCCGACAGGGGTCAGGGCCCCAGCATTTT. Translating it yields CASSPTRQGSGPQHF. Full variable domain (missing parts from reference TRBV2 and TRBJ1-5): EPEVTQTPSHQVTQMGQEVILRCVPISNHLYFYWYRQILGQKVEFLVSFYNNEISEKSEIFDDQFSVERPDGSNFTLKIRSTKLEDSAMYFCASSPTRQGSGPQHFGDGTRLSIL.

To note about this clone: Germline and junction disagree at one end, which may indicate a read error. The chain couples TRBV7-6 to TRBJ1-5; D remains ambiguous. The germline V gene encodes CDR1 SGHVS and CDR2 FNYEAQ. This CDR3 has 15 amino acids. CDR3 DNA: TGTGCCAGCAGCCTAAGGGCAGGTGGCAACCAGCCCCAGCATTTT. This translates into CASSLRAGGNQPQHF. Complete variable domain (other parts from reference TRBV7-6 and TRBJ1-5): GAGVSQSPRYKVTKRGQDVALRCDPISGHVSLYWYRQALGQGPEFLTYFNYEAQQDKSGLPNDRFSAERPEGSISTLTIQRTEQRDSAMYRCASSLRAGGNQPQHFGDGTRLSIL.

The V gene is TRBV9, the J gene TRBJ1-5; D ambiguous. The CDR3 has 17 amino acids. The germline V gene encodes CDR1 SGDLS and CDR2 YYNGEE. V lost 3 bases, J lost 0 bases, and 16 bases lay in between. The CDR3 sequence: CASSGRRQQDSNQPQHF. The DNA of the CDR3 is TGTGCCAGCAGCGGTAGGAGGCAGCAAGATAGCAATCAGCCCCAGCATTTT.

The chain has TRBV19 and TRBJ1-5; 8 nucleotides match TRBD1. CDR1 LNHDA and CDR2 SQIVND come from the germline V gene (reference sequence). V gave up 0 bases and J gave up 7 bases; unmatched junction bases: 5. The CDR3 has 15 amino acids. The CDR3 spells CASSIEIRTGQPQHF. In nucleotides, the CDR3 is TGTGCCAGTAGTATAGAAATTAGGACAGGGCAGCCCCAGCATTTT.

The V and J genes are TRBV7-2 and TRBJ1-2, with D unresolved. Germline V gives CDR1 SGHTA, CDR2 FQGNSA. V lost 4 bases and J lost 0, with 12 bases in between. The CDR3 totals 15 residues. DNA for the CDR3: TGTGCCAGCAGCTATCAGAGGGCCTCTAACTATGGCTACACCTTC. Amino acids: CASSYQRASNYGYTF.

The rearrangement joins TRBV7-9 to TRBJ1-5; D is uncertain. Germline CDR1 reads SEHNR; CDR2 reads FQNEAQ (reference sequence). The V end was cut by 1 base, the J end by 16 bases, with 17 bases between. The CDR3 contains 13 residues. This CDR3 reads CASSLGVKDRKHF. The CDR3 coding sequence is TGTGCCAGCAGCTTAGGAGTGAAGGATCGGAAACATTTT.

The V and J genes are TRBV10-3 and TRBJ2-7, with 11 bases identical to TRBD1. Per germline, CDR1 ENHRY and CDR2 SYGVKD. V dropped 6 bases and J dropped 4; count of bases not matched to a gene: 5. The CDR3 has 14 amino acids. CDR3 DNA: TGTGCCATCAGCGGGACAGGGGGGTTATACGAGCAGTACTTC. It translates to CAISGTGGLYEQYF.

V usage is TRBV24-1 and J usage is TRBJ1-2; D is unclear. The CDR3 is made up of 14 amino acids. Looked up from germline, CDR1 is KGHDR and CDR2 is SFDVKD. Trimming stripped 6 bases from V and 2 bases from J, with 12 bases between. CDR3 amino acids: CATSRSGENYGYTF. As DNA, the CDR3 is TGTGCCACCAGTAGGTCCGGGGAGAACTATGGCTACACCTTC.

J is TRBJ1-4 and V is TRBV18; no clear D gene. This CDR3 has 14 residues. V shed 4 bases and J shed 0 bases, with 6 bases lying between them. The germline V gene encodes CDR1 KGHSH and CDR2 LQKENI. CDR3 DNA: TGTGCCAGCTCACTCACCCCAACTAATGAAAAACTGTTTTTT. It specifies CASSLTPTNEKLFF.

The chain employs TRBV7-9 and TRBJ1-4; D is uncertain. The CDR3 covers 15 residues. V lost 1 base to trimming and J lost 8 bases, with 14 bases between them. From germline, CDR1 is SEHNR and CDR2 FQNEAQ (reference sequence). CDR3 bases: TGTGCCAGCAGCTTAGACAGAGGGAAGGGAGAAAAACTGTTTTTT. This encodes CASSLDRGKGEKLFF.

The chain is built from TRBV27 and TRBJ1-1, with D unresolved. The germline V gene has CDR1 MNHEY and CDR2 SMNVEV (reference sequence). The CDR3 covers 15 residues. The V and J ends lost 3 bases and 0 bases respectively, with 11 bases between them. The CDR3 sequence: CASSFGGALNTEAFF. The CDR3 DNA reads as TGTGCCAGCAGTTTTGGAGGAGCCCTGAACACTGAAGCTTTCTTT.

The V gene is TRBV30, the J gene TRBJ2-7, with 8 nucleotides matching TRBD1. Germline assignment: CDR1 GTSNPN and CDR2 SVGIG (reference sequence). V was clipped by 1 base and J by 3 bases; unmatched bases: 11. The CDR3 is 16 residues long. This chain's CDR3 is CAWSANAGTGYYEQYF. Here the CDR3 DNA reads TGTGCCTGGAGTGCGAATGCCGGGACAGGATACTACGAGCAGTACTTC.

The rearrangement uses TRBV5-4 and TRBJ2-3; tentatively, D is TRBD1 (6 bases). Germline V gene lookup returns CDR1 SGHNT and CDR2 YYREEE (reference sequence). The CDR3 totals 16 residues. Trimming pared 5 bases from V and 4 bases from J, leaving 20 bases between. Here the CDR3 DNA reads TGTGCCAGCAGGACCTTCGGACAGAGGGCCGCAGATACGCAGTATTTT. This encodes CASRTFGQRAADTQYF.

This clone was seen only a few times. The chain uses TRBV10-1 and TRBJ1-1; D gene uncertain. The CDR3 is 15 residues long. The V gene lost 0 bases and the J gene lost 1 base, with 9 bases spanning the gap. CDR1 is WNHNN and CDR2 is SYGVQD in the germline V gene (reference sequence). The DNA for the CDR3 is TGCGCCAGCAGTGAGTCAGGGCGGGGGAACACTGAAGCTTTCTTT. Protein sequence: CASSESGRGNTEAFF.

The V call is TRBV27, the J call TRBJ1-1; D not resolved. Germline CDR1 MNHEY, CDR2 SMNVEV (reference sequence). V lost 8 bases, J lost 1 base, and 11 bases lay in between. The CDR3 covers 13 residues. CDR3 bases: TGTGCCAGCTCCAGGATCGAGAACACTGAAGCTTTCTTT. Its protein is CASSRIENTEAFF.

This sequence joins TRBV29-1 and TRBJ2-5; D unresolved. The CDR3 spans 9 residues. The V gene's germline CDR1 is SQVTM and CDR2 ANQGSEA. The V end was cut by 4 bases, the J end by 4 bases, with 1 base between. Here the CDR3 reads CSVGETQYF. DNA of the CDR3: TGCAGCGTTGGAGAGACCCAGTACTTC.

This clone was counted only a few times. The rearrangement links TRBV12-3 or TRBV12-4 to TRBJ1-1, with D uncertain. V gave up 3 bases and J gave up 11 bases, with 16 bases separating them. CDR3 length: 13 amino acids. The CDR3 reads CASSFDGFRPAFF. In DNA form, the CDR3 reads TGTGCCAGCAGTTTTGATGGCTTCCGGCCGGCTTTCTTT.

The chain couples TRBV5-1 to TRBJ2-2; 8 bases fit TRBD2. The CDR3 is 18 residues long. Germline V gene data show CDR1 as SGHRS and CDR2 as YFSETQ. J gave up 1 base and V 0 bases, and 8 bases lay outside the gene matches. The DNA of the CDR3 is TGCGCCAGCAGCTTGGCAAATCAGCGGGGGCTGAACACCGGGGAGCTGTTTTTT. This gives the protein CASSLANQRGLNTGELFF.

This clone was counted once. The chain is built from TRBV5-1 and TRBJ2-7, with 7 bases fitting TRBD1. V dropped 5 bases and J dropped 0; count of bases not matched to a gene: 5. The CDR3 has 14 residues. The germline CDR1 and CDR2 sequences are SGHRS and YFSETQ. CDR3 in DNA: TGCGCCAGCAGACAGGGGTTCAGCTCCTACGAGCAGTACTTC. This encodes CASRQGFSSYEQYF.

CDR3 region: CASSTQQGLTEAFF. The CDR3 DNA follows: TGTGCCAGCAGCACCCAACAGGGCCTCACTGAAGCTTTCTTT. The chain is built from TRBV7-2 and TRBJ1-1; possibly TRBD1 for D (6 bases). CDR1 is SGHTA, CDR2 FQGNSA, per germline. Trimming pared 5 bases from V and 4 bases from J, leaving 14 bases between. The CDR3 has 14 residues.

DNA of the CDR3: TGCAGCGTTCCGGGACAGGGGTTCTATGGCTACACCTTC. As protein: CSVPGQGFYGYTF. The chain combines TRBV29-1 with TRBJ1-2; 10 bases are shared with TRBD1. Germline V lookup: CDR1 SQVTM, CDR2 ANQGSEA. The V segment lost 5 bases and the J segment 4 bases; nucleotides outside the gene matches: 4. This CDR3 has 13 amino acids.

The chain has TRBV10-1 and TRBJ1-4; D possibly corresponds to TRBD1 (6 bases). V was shortened by 5 bases and J by 8 bases, with 12 bases between the two germline ends. CDR1 and CDR2 from the germline V gene are WNHNN and SYGVQD (reference sequence). CDR3 length equals 13 residues. The CDR3 nucleotides read TGCGCCAGCAGTAACGACAGGACCGAAAAACTGTTTTTT. It encodes CASSNDRTEKLFF.

V gene TRBV3-1 (or the pseudogene TRBV3-2) combines with J gene TRBJ2-7, with D possibly being TRBD1 (5 bases). The CDR3 spans 14 residues. CDR1 and CDR2 (germline): LGHDT, YNNKEL (reference sequence). The V end was cut by 7 bases, the J end by 5 bases, with 18 bases between. The CDR3 coding sequence is TGTGCCAGCAACAGTCCAGGGCAGGTAAACGAGCAGTACTTC. The encoded protein is CASNSPGQVNEQYF.

The chain has TRBV6-5 and TRBJ1-2, with no clear D. The CDR3 length is 15 residues. V was clipped by 0 bases and J by 4 bases, with 12 bases between them. The germline V gene has CDR1 MNHEY and CDR2 SVGAGI. This CDR3 reads CASSYSQSLGYGYTF. The CDR3 DNA reads as TGTGCCAGCAGTTACTCTCAGTCCCTTGGCTATGGCTACACCTTC.

The chain links TRBV10-1 to TRBJ2-1, with D possibly matching TRBD2 (5 bases). Germline CDR1 is WNHNN and CDR2 is SYGVQD (reference sequence). The CDR3 length is 13 residues. V lost 2 bases to trimming and J lost 9 bases, with 11 bases between them. CDR3 residues: CASSERESGEQFF. CDR3 nucleotide sequence: TGCGCCAGCAGTGAGAGGGAAAGCGGTGAGCAGTTCTTC.

The chain recombines TRBV6-6 with TRBJ1-1; 8 bases agree with TRBD1. This CDR3 spans 12 amino acids. J gave up 10 bases and V 5 bases, and 6 bases lay outside the gene matches. The germline V gene has CDR1 MNHNY and CDR2 SVGAGI (reference sequence). The CDR3 reads CASSAQGVAAFF. Written as DNA, the CDR3 is TGTGCCAGCAGTGCACAGGGGGTGGCAGCTTTCTTT.

The V and J genes are TRBV7-2 and TRBJ1-2; 9 bases agree with TRBD1. Losses at the gene ends were 1 base for V and 8 bases for J; bases not matched to a gene: 8. CDR1 SGHTA and CDR2 FQGNSA come from the germline V gene. The CDR3 has 15 amino acids. In nucleotides, the CDR3 is TGTGCCAGCAGCTTAGGGCCGGACAGGGGCAAGGGCTACACCTTC. This codes for CASSLGPDRGKGYTF.

This clone was found a few times. This chain joins TRBV7-8 and TRBJ1-1; unclear D gene. The CDR3 contains 12 residues. Germline values: CDR1 SGHVS, CDR2 FQNEAQ. Trimming pared 5 bases from V and 4 bases from J, leaving 8 bases between. CDR3 bases: TGTGCCAGCAGCCGGGCGGTCACTGAAGCTTTCTTT. This sequence encodes CASSRAVTEAFF.

The gene calls are TRBV15 and TRBJ2-5; D remains unclear. Germline V lookup: CDR1 LNHNV, CDR2 YYDKDF (reference sequence). Trimming pared 4 bases from V and 4 bases from J, leaving 10 bases between. The CDR3 has 13 amino acids. The CDR3 DNA reads TGTGCCACCAGCACCTCGAATCCAGAGACCCAGTACTTC. As protein: CATSTSNPETQYF.

This sequence joins TRBV15 and TRBJ2-7; 9 positions match TRBD1. Looked up from germline, CDR1 is LNHNV and CDR2 is YYDKDF (reference sequence). The ends lost 0 bases at V and 0 bases at J; junction bases unmatched: 9. The CDR3 is 18 residues long. CDR3 residues: CATSRDLLGTGFSYEQYF. As DNA, the CDR3 is TGTGCCACCAGCAGAGATCTGCTAGGGACAGGGTTCTCCTACGAGCAGTACTTC.